This TCR beta chain comes out of a study of chemoradiotherapy in HPV16-positive cancers. Samples were taken several times over chemoradiotherapy. On this clone: Its antigen remains unknown.

CDR3 length: 12 residues. V was trimmed by 8 bases and J by 7 bases, leaving 15 bases between them. Looked up from germline, CDR1 is SGHAT and CDR2 is FQNNGV. Study results and limitations: Candidate HPV-specific clones and E7-related TCR motifs grew in tumor during treatment. HPV-specific T cells were functionally defined from only two HPV16-positive patients.

Using immunoSEQ multiplex PCR, the repertoire was profiled, and TCRdb retains in-frame clones only, with some absent. The sample comprises about 39,000 clones, 76% of which are singletons, and more than 5% rests with the top ten. The chain has TRBV11-2 and TRBJ2-7; TRBD2 is a possible D gene (6 bases). Specimen: blood, collected from a patient who underwent chemoradiotherapy. This receptor was obtained from a human donor with HPV-associated anogenital cancer. CDR3 DNA sequence: TGTGCCAGCGGAGGGCTTACTTGGGAGCAGTACTTC. Amino acids: CASGGLTWEQYF.